These 10 T cell receptor beta chains were all obtained from the same sample, sequenced in a study of human thymus T cells. Clones were sequenced by immunoSEQ multiplex PCR, and TCRdb holds only the in-frame ones, with some missing. In the table there are 46,000 or so clones, approximately 95% of which are singletons. Sequences were obtained from blood. These receptor sequences come from a girl younger than two with a congenital heart defect but otherwise immunologically healthy.

V and J are TRBV7-2 and TRBJ1-3; the match to TRBD1 covers 7 bases. CDR1 is SGHTA, CDR2 FQGNSA, per germline. The CDR3 has 16 amino acids. V was pared by 5 bases and J by 0 bases, with 7 bases of the junction left unmatched. This CDR3 is CASSPTGDFSGNTIYF. The CDR3 DNA reads TGTGCCAGCAGCCCAACAGGGGACTTCTCTGGAAACACCATATATTTT.

The chain uses TRBV11-2 and TRBJ2-2, with a possible D match to TRBD1 (6 bases). Trimming cost V 7 bases and J 1 base, with 10 bases left between them. The germline V gene has CDR1 SGHAT and CDR2 FQNNGV. This CDR3 spans 14 amino acids. CDR3 protein: CASIRQENTGELFF. As DNA, the CDR3 is TGTGCCAGCATCCGACAGGAGAACACCGGGGAGCTGTTTTTT.

This chain connects TRBV7-2 to TRBJ2-4; D gene unclear. The germline V gene encodes CDR1 SGHTA and CDR2 FQGNSA. With 2 bases removed from V and 0 bases from J, the gap between germline ends came to 8 bases. The CDR3 loop spans 15 amino acids. The CDR3 sequence: CASSLNPGAKNIQYF. The CDR3 nucleotides are TGTGCCAGCAGCTTAAATCCAGGAGCCAAAAACATTCAGTACTTC.

The table lists this clone with a count of one. At one of its ends the junction is not consistent with the germline gene, which may arise from a read error. Other DNA sequences in this specimen translate into the identical CDR3. The chain uses TRBV19 and TRBJ1-2; a possible D gene is TRBD1 (6 bases). Germline V lookup: CDR1 LNHDA, CDR2 SQIVND (reference sequence). The CDR3 runs to 16 residues. CDR3 loop: CASTPTGRSVGYGYTF. CDR3 bases: TGCGCCAGTACTCCGACAGGACGTTCGGTAGGCTATGGCTACACCTTC.

V is TRBV29-1 and J is TRBJ1-2; TRBD1 matches at 11 bases. The CDR3 is made up of 13 amino acids. Germline CDR1 reads SQVTM; CDR2 reads ANQGSEA. The trim removed 7 bases at V and 7 bases at J, leaving 8 bases unmatched. CDR3 loop: CSATGQGVGGYTF. For the CDR3, the DNA is TGCAGCGCCACGGGACAGGGGGTGGGTGGCTACACCTTC.

The CDR3 loop reads CASSLVFVPGAYNEQFF. The CDR3 DNA reads TGCGCCAGCAGCTTGGTATTCGTTCCGGGAGCATACAATGAGCAGTTCTTC. The gene calls are TRBV5-1 and TRBJ2-1, with D tentatively TRBD2 (6 bases). The CDR3 runs 17 residues. CDR1 and CDR2 from the germline V gene are SGHRS and YFSETQ. Trimming removed 0 bases at V and 4 bases at J, with 17 bases between. Full variable domain (outside the CDR3, taken from reference TRBV5-1 and TRBJ2-1): KAGVTQTPRYLIKTRGQQVTLSCSPISGHRSVSWYQQTPGQGLQFLFEYFSETQRNKGNFPGRFSGRQFSNSRSEMNVSTLELGDSALYLCASSLVFVPGAYNEQFFGPGTRLTVL.

The chain combines TRBV6-6 with TRBJ2-7; TRBD2 matches at 10 bases. V gave up 0 bases and J gave up 2 bases; unmatched junction bases: 1. The CDR3 has 15 amino acids. Germline V lookup: CDR1 MNHNY, CDR2 SVGAGI (reference sequence). The CDR3 reads CASSYSTSGAYEQYF. The CDR3 DNA sequence: TGTGCCAGCAGTTACTCAACTAGCGGGGCCTACGAGCAGTACTTC.

The V and J genes are TRBV9 and TRBJ1-1; no definite D call. The CDR3 is 13 amino acids. Trimming removed 0 bases from V and 3 bases from J, with 6 bases in between. Germline V gives CDR1 SGDLS, CDR2 YYNGEE. CDR3 region: CASSVGWDTEAFF. The CDR3 DNA is TGTGCCAGCAGCGTAGGGTGGGACACTGAAGCTTTCTTT.

The CDR3 bases are TGTGCCAGCAGGACTAAGGGGACACAGGATACGCAGTATTTT. Its protein is CASRTKGTQDTQYF. V usage is TRBV5-4 and J usage is TRBJ2-3, with a possible D match to TRBD1 (6 bases). This CDR3 is 14 amino acids long. V lost 5 bases and J lost 6, with 16 bases in between. Germline V CDR1 and CDR2: SGHNT, YYREEE (reference sequence).

The gene calls are TRBV7-2 and TRBJ2-7, with D uncertain. CDR1 and CDR2 from the germline V gene are SGHTA and FQGNSA. The CDR3 contains 14 residues. V was cut by 1 base and J by 1 base, with 8 bases left in between. The CDR3 reads CASSLGGGSYEQYF. The CDR3, as DNA: TGTGCCAGCAGCTTAGGAGGTGGGTCCTACGAGCAGTACTTC.